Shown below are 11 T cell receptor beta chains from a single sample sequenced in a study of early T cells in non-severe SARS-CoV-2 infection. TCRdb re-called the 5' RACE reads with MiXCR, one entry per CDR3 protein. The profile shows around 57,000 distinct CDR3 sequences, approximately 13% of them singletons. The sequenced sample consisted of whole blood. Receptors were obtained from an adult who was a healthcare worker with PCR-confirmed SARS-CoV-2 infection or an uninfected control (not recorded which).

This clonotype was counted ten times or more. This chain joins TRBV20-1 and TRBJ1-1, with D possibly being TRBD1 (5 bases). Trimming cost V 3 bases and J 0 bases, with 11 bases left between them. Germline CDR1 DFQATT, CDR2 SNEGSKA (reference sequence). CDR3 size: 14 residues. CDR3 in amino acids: CSASPGYMNTEAFF. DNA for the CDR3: TGCAGTGCTAGTCCAGGGTATATGAACACTGAAGCTTTCTTT.

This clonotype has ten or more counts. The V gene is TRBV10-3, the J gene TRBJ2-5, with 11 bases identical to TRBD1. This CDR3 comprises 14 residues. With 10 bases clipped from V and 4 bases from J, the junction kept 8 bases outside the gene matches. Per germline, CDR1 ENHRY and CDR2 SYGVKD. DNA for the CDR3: TGTGCCACCTGGGACAGGGGGATTGGAGAGACCCAGTACTTC. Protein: CATWDRGIGETQYF.

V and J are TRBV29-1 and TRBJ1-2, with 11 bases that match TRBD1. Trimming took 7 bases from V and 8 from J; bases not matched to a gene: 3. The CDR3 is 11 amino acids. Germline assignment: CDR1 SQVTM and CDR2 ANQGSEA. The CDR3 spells CSAWTGGGYTF. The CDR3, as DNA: TGCAGCGCCTGGACAGGGGGCGGCTACACCTTC.

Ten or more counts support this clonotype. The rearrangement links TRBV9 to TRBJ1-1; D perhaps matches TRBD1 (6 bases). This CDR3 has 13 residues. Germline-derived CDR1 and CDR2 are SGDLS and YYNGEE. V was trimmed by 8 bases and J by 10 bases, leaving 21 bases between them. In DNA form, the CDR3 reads TGTGCCAGTAGCTATCCAGGGGAAGTCGGAGCTTTCTTT. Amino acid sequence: CASSYPGEVGAFF.

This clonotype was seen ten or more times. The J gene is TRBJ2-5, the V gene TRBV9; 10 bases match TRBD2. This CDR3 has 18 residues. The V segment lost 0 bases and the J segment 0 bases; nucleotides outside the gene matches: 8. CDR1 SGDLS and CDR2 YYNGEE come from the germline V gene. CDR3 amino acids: CASSVGSSGGSYQETQYF. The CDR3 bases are TGTGCCAGCAGCGTAGGATCTAGCGGGGGATCGTACCAAGAGACCCAGTACTTC.

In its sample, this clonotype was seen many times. The CDR3 protein is CSARRDNYEQYF. The CDR3 bases are TGCAGTGCTCGGAGGGATAACTACGAGCAGTACTTC. This chain uses TRBV20-1 with TRBJ2-7, with a possible D match to TRBD2 (6 bases). The germline CDR1 and CDR2 sequences are DFQATT and SNEGSKA (reference sequence). The CDR3 covers 12 residues. Trimming stripped 5 bases from V and 3 bases from J, with 11 bases between.

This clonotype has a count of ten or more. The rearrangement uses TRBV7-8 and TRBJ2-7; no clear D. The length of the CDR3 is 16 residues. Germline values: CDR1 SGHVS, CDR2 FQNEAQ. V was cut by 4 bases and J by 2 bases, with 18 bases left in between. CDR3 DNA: TGTGCCAGCAGCTCAGCGATTTCCAGCAGAACCTACGAGCAGTACTTC. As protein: CASSSAISSRTYEQYF.

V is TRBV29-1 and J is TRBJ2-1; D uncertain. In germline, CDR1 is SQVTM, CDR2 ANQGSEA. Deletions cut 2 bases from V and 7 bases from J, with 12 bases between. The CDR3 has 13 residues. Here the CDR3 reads CSVERSQLNEQFF. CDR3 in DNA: TGCAGCGTTGAAAGAAGCCAGTTGAATGAGCAGTTCTTC.

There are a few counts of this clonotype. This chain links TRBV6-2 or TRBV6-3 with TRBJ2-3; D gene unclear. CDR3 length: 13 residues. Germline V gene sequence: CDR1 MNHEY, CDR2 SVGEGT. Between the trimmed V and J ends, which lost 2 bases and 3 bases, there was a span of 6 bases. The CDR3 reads CASSYRQTDTQYF. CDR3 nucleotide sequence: TGTGCCAGCAGTTACCGGCAAACAGATACGCAGTATTTT.

The CDR3 loop reads CASSHGVNTEAFF. The DNA for the CDR3 is TGTGCCAGCTCACACGGGGTGAACACTGAAGCTTTCTTT. V is TRBV18 and J is TRBJ1-1, with D uncertain. Germline CDR1 KGHSH, CDR2 LQKENI. V was shortened by 4 bases and J by 0 bases, with 6 bases between the two germline ends. The CDR3 is made up of 13 amino acids.

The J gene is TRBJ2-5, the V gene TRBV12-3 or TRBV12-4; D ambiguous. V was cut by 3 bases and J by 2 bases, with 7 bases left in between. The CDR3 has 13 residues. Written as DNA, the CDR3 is TGTGCCAGCAGTTTGCGGCCTCAAGAGACCCAGTACTTC. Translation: CASSLRPQETQYF.